A single sample gave rise to the 25 T cell receptor beta chains below, sequenced in a study of blood T cell repertoires in COVID-19. The repertoire was sequenced with immunoSEQ multiplex PCR; TCRdb's copy has only in-frame clones and lacks some. There are about 180,000 clones in the sample; around 88% occur only once, and 7.5% to 10% lies in the top ten. The sequencing input was PBMCs or T cells enriched from blood (not recorded which). These TCRs come from a woman in her thirties who had recovered from COVID-19.

The rearrangement joins TRBV11-2 to TRBJ1-2; D is undetermined. The germline V and J ends were trimmed by 2 bases and 4 bases, with 5 bases remaining between them. The CDR3 contains 12 residues. Germline-derived CDR1 and CDR2 are SGHAT and FQNNGV. CDR3 sequence (DNA): TGTGCCAGCAGCTTAACAGTCTATGGCTACACCTTC. This translates into CASSLTVYGYTF.

The chain has TRBV28 and TRBJ1-3; D might be TRBD1 (6 bases). This CDR3 region has 16 residues. V shed 4 bases and J shed 4 bases, with 17 bases lying between them. In germline, CDR1 is MDHEN, CDR2 SYDVKM. This chain's CDR3 is CASSSRTGSGGNTIYF. CDR3 DNA: TGTGCCAGCAGTTCGAGAACAGGGAGCGGCGGAAACACCATATATTTT.

The chain links TRBV6-6 to TRBJ2-3; D call uncertain. Per germline, CDR1 MNHNY and CDR2 SVGAGI (reference sequence). Trimming stripped 2 bases from V and 4 bases from J, with 13 bases between. This CDR3 is 15 amino acids long. The CDR3 DNA is TGTGCCAGCAGTTACGCTAATGTCTATCCAGATACGCAGTATTTT. Amino acid sequence: CASSYANVYPDTQYF.

This CDR3 is CASSFLAGESSEQFF. For the CDR3, the DNA is TGTGCCAGCAGTTTTCTCGCGGGAGAGAGCAGTGAGCAGTTCTTC. The chain combines TRBV27 with TRBJ2-1; 7 bases line up with TRBD2. Unmatched junction bases numbered 11, after V lost 3 bases and J lost 9 bases. In germline, CDR1 is MNHEY, CDR2 SMNVEV (reference sequence). The CDR3 consists of 15 residues.

The gene calls are TRBV11-2 and TRBJ1-4, with 8 bases matching TRBD1. Germline V lookup: CDR1 SGHAT, CDR2 FQNNGV. The length of the CDR3 is 15 residues. The junction had 9 bases not matched to a gene; V was cut back by 5 bases and J by 7 bases. The CDR3 DNA is TGTGCCAGCAGCCCCAGGACAGGGATGCGTGAAAAACTGTTTTTT. Its protein product is CASSPRTGMREKLFF.

The CDR3 DNA is TGTGCCAGCAGTGAACGGGGTATTGACTATGGCTACACCTTC. Translation gives CASSERGIDYGYTF. This chain links TRBV2 with TRBJ1-2; no definite D call. The V gene lost 2 bases and the J gene lost 3 bases, with 10 bases spanning the gap. Germline lookup yields CDR1 SNHLY and CDR2 FYNNEI. The length of the CDR3 is 14 residues.

This chain joins TRBV5-1 and TRBJ1-1, with TRBD1 matching 8 bases. This CDR3 region has 16 residues. The J segment lost 0 bases and the V segment lost 0 bases, leaving 4 bases of the junction unmatched. Germline V gene lookup returns CDR1 SGHRS and CDR2 YFSETQ. In nucleotides, the CDR3 is TGCGCCAGCAGCTTGGAGGGGGGACAGGTGAACACTGAAGCTTTCTTT. Encoded protein: CASSLEGGQVNTEAFF.

The rearrangement uses TRBV24-1 and TRBJ2-7; no clear D. Germline values: CDR1 KGHDR, CDR2 SFDVKD. V lost 12 bases and J 2 bases, leaving 13 bases between the germline ends. There are 12 residues in the CDR3. DNA for the CDR3: TGTGCCCCTGCTTGGGCCCCCTACGAGCAGTACTTC. This translates into CAPAWAPYEQYF.

V gene TRBV2 combines with J gene TRBJ2-7; 7 nucleotides align to TRBD2. J was trimmed by 1 base and V by 3 bases; bases with no gene match: 6. Germline-derived CDR1 and CDR2 are SNHLY and FYNNEI. The CDR3 totals 15 residues. The CDR3 loop reads CASSESGTTSYEQYF. The CDR3 region has the DNA TGTGCCAGCAGTGAGAGCGGGACGACGTCCTACGAGCAGTACTTC.

The chain joins TRBV7-3 to TRBJ2-1; a weak D match, TRBD2 (5 bases). Looked up from germline, CDR1 is SGHTA and CDR2 is FQGTGA. The ends were cut back, 5 bases at V and 7 bases at J, with 15 bases in the middle. The CDR3 is 14 residues long. CDR3: CASSPRITGNEQFF. Here the CDR3 DNA reads TGTGCCAGCAGCCCCCGTATAACGGGGAATGAGCAGTTCTTC.

V is TRBV6-5 and J is TRBJ2-2, with 7 nucleotides matching TRBD2. CDR3 length: 16 amino acids. V shed 3 bases and J 1 base; nucleotides not matched to a gene: 5. CDR1 is MNHEY, CDR2 SVGAGI, per germline. CDR3 nucleotide sequence: TGTGCCAGCAGTTATGATTCGGGAGGGAACACCGGGGAGCTGTTTTTT. Translated, it gives CASSYDSGGNTGELFF.

This clone was counted only a few times. The chain recombines TRBV19 with TRBJ2-7; 12 bases are shared with TRBD2. The CDR3 sequence is 15 residues long. Germline V lookup: CDR1 LNHDA, CDR2 SQIVND (reference sequence). Germline trimming cut 4 bases from V and 3 bases from J; bases unmatched to any gene: 4. CDR3 sequence reads: CASSTQTSGSYEQYF. DNA for the CDR3: TGTGCCAGTAGTACACAGACTAGCGGGAGCTACGAGCAGTACTTC.

The rearrangement links TRBV6-5 to TRBJ1-2, with D possibly matching TRBD1 (5 bases). This CDR3 spans 11 amino acids. Germline V CDR1 and CDR2: MNHEY, SVGAGI. V was shortened by 5 bases and J by 6 bases, with 7 bases between the two germline ends. The DNA for the CDR3 is TGTGCCAGCAGTCCAGGGCATGGCTACACCTTC. Encoded protein: CASSPGHGYTF.

The rearrangement links TRBV28 to TRBJ1-2; 11 nucleotides agree with TRBD1. CDR1 MDHEN and CDR2 SYDVKM come from the germline V gene. There are 13 residues in the CDR3. The J segment lost 3 bases and the V segment lost 10 bases, leaving 4 bases of the junction unmatched. In DNA form, the CDR3 reads TGTGCCACACCGGGACAGGGGGACTATGGCTACACCTTC. It yields the protein CATPGQGDYGYTF.

V gene TRBV6-5 combines with J gene TRBJ1-5; TRBD1 aligns across 7 bases. J gave up 7 bases and V 6 bases, and 9 bases lay outside the gene matches. CDR1 is MNHEY and CDR2 is SVGAGI in the germline V gene. The CDR3 sequence is 14 residues long. CDR3 nucleotides: TGTGCCAGCAGCCAGAACAGGGGTGGACAGCCCCAGCATTTT. Protein sequence: CASSQNRGGQPQHF.

The CDR3 sequence is CASSQDYLVPNEQFF. The CDR3 DNA follows: TGCGCCAGCAGCCAAGATTACCTAGTCCCCAATGAGCAGTTCTTC. The chain combines TRBV4-1 with TRBJ2-1, with D hard to call. The CDR3 loop spans 15 amino acids. Trimming stripped 0 bases from V and 6 bases from J, with 12 bases between. CDR1 and CDR2 from the germline V gene are MGHRA and YSYEKL.

The chain uses TRBV2 and TRBJ2-3; unclear D gene. The CDR3 has 14 amino acids. CDR1 and CDR2 from the germline V gene are SNHLY and FYNNEI. Trimming cost V 4 bases and J 1 base, with 9 bases left between them. The CDR3 reads CASSGTTRTDTQYF. In DNA form, the CDR3 reads TGTGCCAGCAGTGGAACTACCCGCACAGATACGCAGTATTTT.

The genes are TRBV5-1 and TRBJ2-3, with 8 bases identical to TRBD2. This CDR3 has 16 residues. The J segment lost 0 bases and the V segment lost 0 bases, leaving 3 bases of the junction unmatched. Germline lookup yields CDR1 SGHRS and CDR2 YFSETQ. The CDR3 DNA sequence: TGCGCCAGCAGCTTGGGACTAGCGCCCAGCACAGATACGCAGTATTTT. This translates into CASSLGLAPSTDTQYF.

The chain couples TRBV5-6 to TRBJ1-2; 7 positions match TRBD1. This CDR3 region has 12 residues. Germline CDR1 SGHDT, CDR2 YYEEEE. With 4 bases clipped from V and 7 bases from J, the junction kept 4 bases outside the gene matches. CDR3 loop: CASSIQGIGYTF. In DNA, the CDR3 is TGTGCCAGCAGCATACAGGGGATTGGCTACACCTTC.

Details on this clone: The sample carries other DNA sequences with the same CDR3. The chain links TRBV12-3 or TRBV12-4 to TRBJ2-7; possibly TRBD2 for D (7 bases). V was trimmed by 7 bases and J by 6 bases, leaving 16 bases between them. The length of the CDR3 is 13 residues. The CDR3 DNA is TGTGCCAGCACCCCCGGGGGGCCCGGCGAGCAGTACTTC. This encodes CASTPGGPGEQYF.

The gene calls are TRBV3-1 (or the pseudogene TRBV3-2) and TRBJ2-5, with 8 bases that match TRBD1. The length of the CDR3 is 14 residues. Germline loops: CDR1 LGHDT, CDR2 YNNKEL (reference sequence). With V trimmed by 5 bases and J by 2 bases, 4 bases remained unmatched. CDR3 nucleotides: TGTGCCAGCAGCTCTCGACAGGGGCAAGAGACCCAGTACTTC. Translating gives CASSSRQGQETQYF.

This chain joins TRBV5-4 and TRBJ2-3, with D unresolved. CDR1 and CDR2 (germline): SGHNT, YYREEE (reference sequence). The V gene lost 0 bases and the J gene lost 2 bases, with 10 bases spanning the gap. This CDR3 has 15 amino acids. The CDR3: CASSLDSANTDTQYF. CDR3 bases: TGTGCCAGCAGCTTGGATTCAGCGAACACAGATACGCAGTATTTT.

In regard to this clone: The same CDR3 also results from other DNA sequences found in this sample. The chain carries TRBV19 and TRBJ2-7, with 10 bases fitting TRBD2. Unmatched junction bases numbered 2, after V lost 6 bases and J lost 0 bases. Germline assignment: CDR1 LNHDA and CDR2 SQIVND (reference sequence). There are 14 residues in the CDR3. DNA for the CDR3: TGTGCCAGTAGCCCTAGCGGGAGCTCCTACGAGCAGTACTTC. It specifies CASSPSGSSYEQYF.

Only one count was recorded for this clone. The V and J genes are TRBV12-5 and TRBJ2-2; 11 bases fit TRBD1. The CDR3 loop spans 15 amino acids. V trimming: 5 bases; J trimming: 7 bases; junction bases outside the gene matches: 6. In germline, CDR1 is LGHNT, CDR2 FRNRAP. The CDR3 nucleotides are TGTGCTAGTGGTGCGGACAGGGGGCAAATCGGGGAGCTGTTTTTT. Translation: CASGADRGQIGELFF.

The genes are TRBV5-1 and TRBJ2-3; 9 bases fit TRBD2. In germline, CDR1 is SGHRS, CDR2 YFSETQ. The CDR3 has 15 residues. V lost 5 bases, J lost 5 bases, and 9 bases stayed unmatched. The CDR3 spells CASRIGSGSGDTQYF. Here the CDR3 DNA reads TGCGCCAGCAGGATAGGTAGCGGGAGCGGAGATACGCAGTATTTT.